The sequence of this T cell receptor (beta chain) was determined in a study of prognosis after radiotherapy for stage I lung cancer. Study-wide context: Stage I non-small cell lung cancer patients were enrolled between early 2018 and early 2019. Concurrent therapy was given to no patient receiving stereotactic body radiotherapy. Study results and caveats: Unique TCR clone counts went down once patients had stereotactic body radiation therapy, median about 9,200 versus 6,500.

There are many counts of this clonotype. The antigen remains unidentified. Starting from genomic DNA, TCR beta CDR3 was amplified through two-round multiplex PCR. First-round PCR, the initial amplification, used primers specific to each TRBV and TRBJ gene. From the multiplex PCR reads, TCRdb called clonotypes with MiXCR, one entry per CDR3 protein. The table includes around 30,000 distinct CDR3 sequences, 30% to 35% detected once. Looked up from germline, CDR1 is LNHDA and CDR2 is SQIVND (reference sequence). The CDR3 spans 13 residues. V gave up 3 bases and J gave up 3 bases; unmatched junction bases: 1.

The TCR was taken from a donor older than 45 with non-small cell lung cancer. The V gene is TRBV19, the J gene TRBJ2-7; TRBD1 agrees at 8 bases. Material: PBMCs, obtained before or after stereotactic body radiation therapy (not recorded which). This CDR3 is CASSMDRDYEQYF. CDR3 in DNA: TGTGCCAGTAGTATGGACAGGGACTACGAGCAGTACTTC. The full variable domain, in which reference TRBV19 and TRBJ2-7 provide the parts outside the CDR3, is DGGITQSPKYLFRKEGQNVTLSCEQNLNHDAMYWYRQDPGQGLRLIYYSQIVNDFQKGDIAEGYSVSREKKESFPLTVTSAQKNPTAFYLCASSMDRDYEQYFGPGTRLTVT.